This T cell receptor beta chain was sequenced in a study of blood T cell repertoires in COVID-19. About the study: Sites in the United States, Italy and Spain provided acute and convalescent COVID-19 samples. From T cells, B-cell-depleted T cells, or PBMCs came the material, which was cDNA or gDNA.

In the authors' methods: From reference gene primer amplification, estimates of nucleated cell counts were derived. This table comes from immunoSEQ multiplex PCR, and its TCRdb copy is limited to in-frame clones, with some not included. The V and J calls and clone size were taken over from that table, and D and trimming were inferred from the DNA. This table has about 200,000 clones, around nine tenths appearing once. The CDR3 has 17 residues. J gave up 4 bases and V 4 bases, and 12 bases lay outside the gene matches. Germline CDR1 is LGHNT and CDR2 is FRNRAP. This receptor was identified in a man between 60 and 75 years old with active or convalescent COVID-19. The sequencing sample was made of peripheral blood. The V gene is TRBV12-5, the J gene TRBJ2-3, with TRBD2 matching 9 bases. The CDR3 loop reads CASGSGLLAGGADTQYF. The CDR3 DNA follows: TGTGCTAGTGGTTCAGGATTGTTGGCGGGGGGGGCAGATACGCAGTATTTT.